This TCR beta chain came from a study of T cells in localized non-small cell lung cancer (dated by TCRdb to about 2020). For the wider study: T cell repertoires of 236 early-stage NSCLC patients were analyzed, with tumors being compared against uninvolved tumor-adjacent lungs. The cohort comprised roughly 220 treatment-naïve NSCLC patients with resected, localized lung tumors. Of the NSCLC patients, around 130 were male and some 97 were female, and the mean age was roughly 61 years.

The sample holds one count of this clone. This clone's antigen is unknown. Per-base qualities were not stored, and no clone one base away is much larger. CDR1 and CDR2 were assigned from the germline V gene as LGHNA and YNFKEQ. V loses 2 bases at its end and J loses 0 bases; junction bases beyond the gene matches: 7. The CDR3 contains 17 residues, cysteine and phenylalanine counted. The sequence is cut down to CDR3 DNA, 51 bases in frame from base 1. Results and caveats for the whole study, not just this receptor: Because multi-region tumor sequencing was not performed, intratumor heterogeneity could not be ruled out. Uninvolved tumor-adjacent lung showed the highest T cell clonality, higher than tumor, which suggests more focused antigenic responses in the uninvolved tumor-adjacent lung. Because of the exploratory design, TCR variables were selected using unadjusted p-values without false-discovery rate correction. Higher T cell density in blood was associated with longer overall survival, whereas higher clonality in adjacent lung was associated with shorter survival. A median of around 60 of the top 100 tumor clones turned up in the paired uninvolved adjacent lung, and approximately 30 of those clones also ranked among the top 100 of that same adjacent lung.

At diagnosis, peripheral blood, uninvolved tumor-adjacent lung and tumor were collected and stored as a combination of fresh-frozen and FFPE material. For TCR repertoire profiling, the blood samples were analyzed as peripheral blood mononuclear cells. TCR beta CDR3 regions were sequenced from DNA using the immunoSEQ Assay. The original pipeline was this. To compute T cell density, TCR beta template counts were normalized to usable DNA, which was estimated by amplifying housekeeping genes. Richness was estimated with the preseqR package, extrapolating to 400,000 templates for PBMC samples and 120,000 templates for tissue samples. Clonality was taken to be one minus Pielou's evenness. Tissue-enriched TCRs were identified through differential abundance testing performed on productive amino-acid clonotypes, with a minimum total count of 5 and an alpha of 0.1. The Jaccard Index and the Morisita Overlap Index were used to measure repertoire overlap between compartments. GLIPH clustered TCR beta CDR3s with public tetramer-defined viral CDR3s; viral motifs required at least three viral sequences plus V-gene enrichment. Drawn from immuneACCESS, this table holds only the in-frame rearrangements with V and J called that TCRdb kept. Clones are partly lost; checked studies trace under half to an unresolved V gene and leave the rest unexplained. V, J and clone size derive from that table, while D and trimming were established from the DNA sequence. The sample records about 25,000 clones, 86% of which are singletons. The ten largest clonotypes hold less than 15% of the sample.

Rearrangement joined TRBV4-2 to TRBJ2-7; TRBD1 agrees with 10 junctional bases. The sequence came from a female donor of 60 years or more with stage I lung adenocarcinoma. Sequencing used peripheral blood, obtained before any cancer treatment. The CDR3 protein is CASSQRQGAGSSYEQYF. The DNA is as follows: TGTGCCAGCAGCCAAAGACAGGGGGCAGGTAGCTCCTACGAGCAGTACTTC.